A single sample is the source of the 17 T cell receptor beta chains below, sequenced in a study of cytomegalovirus exposure and HLA in healthy donors. The PCR had 60 Vbeta and 13 Jbeta primers. The method was immunoSEQ multiplex PCR; TCRdb's version includes in-frame clones alone and lacks a portion of them. The table records roughly 100,000 clones, about 78% of them present only once. The sample consisted of PBMCs. These receptors were collected from a woman aged 40 to 49 in good health and CMV-seronegative.

DNA of the CDR3: TGCGCCAGCAGCCTCATAGCGGGAGGGGTCCGGGGGAACGAGCAGTACTTC. Its translation: CASSLIAGGVRGNEQYF. The V call is TRBV5-1, the J call TRBJ2-7; TRBD2 agrees at 11 bases. Germline V gene sequence: CDR1 SGHRS, CDR2 YFSETQ. There are 17 residues in the CDR3. J gave up 5 bases and V 4 bases, and 14 bases lay outside the gene matches. Full variable domain (missing parts from reference TRBV5-1 and TRBJ2-7): KAGVTQTPRYLIKTRGQQVTLSCSPISGHRSVSWYQQTPGQGLQFLFEYFSETQRNKGNFPGRFSGRQFSNSRSEMNVSTLELGDSALYLCASSLIAGGVRGNEQYFGPGTRLTVT.

The rearrangement joins TRBV7-3 to TRBJ2-6, with 9 bases aligning to TRBD1. J gave up 0 bases and V 1 base, and 1 base lay outside the gene matches. CDR3 length: 17 amino acids. CDR1 SGHTA and CDR2 FQGTGA come from the germline V gene. The CDR3 coding sequence is TGTGCCAGCAGCTTAAGGGGACAGGGCTCTGGGGCCAACGTCCTGACTTTC. Its translation: CASSLRGQGSGANVLTF.

This clone was picked up one time. The chain uses TRBV16 and TRBJ1-5; 10 bases are a match to TRBD1. The CDR3 contains 18 residues. Trimming at V came to 4 bases and at J to 0 bases, leaving 9 bases not matched to a gene. Germline-derived CDR1 and CDR2 are KGHSY and FQNENV. Here the CDR3 DNA reads TGTGCCAGCAGCCCCTGGGTGACAGGGGGCTATAGCAATCAGCCCCAGCATTTT. Amino acid sequence: CASSPWVTGGYSNQPQHF.

A word on this clone: Germline and junction disagree at one end, which may indicate a read error. The chain carries TRBV7-7 and TRBJ2-7, with 11 nucleotides matching TRBD1. Germline V lookup: CDR1 SSHAT, CDR2 FNYEAQ (reference sequence). This CDR3 is built from 15 residues. CDR3 bases: TGTGCTAGCAGCTCGGGACAGGGGGGATCCTACGAGCAGTACTTC. It codes for CASSSGQGGSYEQYF.

This chain links TRBV25-1 with TRBJ2-2; 12 positions match TRBD2. The germline gives CDR1 MGHDK, CDR2 SYGVNS. V lost 4 bases to trimming and J lost 4 bases; unmatched junction nucleotides: 10. The CDR3 covers 18 residues. The CDR3 nucleotides are TGTGCCAGCAGTGGCCACGCTAGCGGGAGGGGATTCACCGGGGAGCTGTTTTTT. It translates to CASSGHASGRGFTGELFF. The full variable domain, its missing parts supplied by reference TRBV25-1 and TRBJ2-2, is EADIYQTPRYLVIGTGKKITLECSQTMGHDKMYWYQQDPGMELHLIHYSYGVNSTEKGDLSSESTVSRIRTEHFPLTLESARPSHTSQYLCASSGHASGRGFTGELFFGEGSRLTVL.

The rearrangement uses TRBV6-1 and TRBJ2-4; 11 nucleotides match TRBD1. The germline V gene encodes CDR1 MNHNS and CDR2 SASEGT. Unmatched junction bases numbered 9, after V lost 4 bases and J lost 4 bases. CDR3 length: 17 residues. The CDR3 reads CASSATLGTGGKNIQYF. In DNA form, the CDR3 reads TGTGCCAGCAGTGCCACCCTCGGGACAGGGGGAAAAAACATTCAGTACTTC.

The chain recombines TRBV7-9 with TRBJ1-4; D is ambiguous. V was shortened by 0 bases and J by 8 bases, with 13 bases between the two germline ends. The CDR3 has 15 residues. Germline CDR1 SEHNR, CDR2 FQNEAQ (reference sequence). This CDR3 is CASSLARGQREKLFF. The CDR3 nucleotides read TGTGCCAGCAGCTTAGCGAGAGGGCAAAGGGAAAAACTGTTTTTT.

The V call is TRBV19, the J call TRBJ2-2, with a weak D call TRBD1 (6 bases). V lost 3 bases, J lost 5 bases, and 13 bases lay in between. The CDR3 length is 15 residues. CDR1 is LNHDA, CDR2 SQIVND, per germline (reference sequence). CDR3 loop: CASSMIQGSTGELFF. The CDR3 bases are TGTGCCAGTAGTATGATCCAGGGGTCAACCGGGGAGCTGTTTTTT.

The genes are TRBV29-1 and TRBJ2-3; D remains unclear. The germline CDR1 and CDR2 sequences are SQVTM and ANQGSEA. CDR3 length: 12 amino acids. With 6 bases removed from V and 1 base from J, the gap between germline ends came to 8 bases. The CDR3 spells CSVLEGTDTQYF. CDR3 DNA: TGCAGCGTCCTCGAGGGCACAGATACGCAGTATTTT.

The chain employs TRBV9 and TRBJ2-7; possible D gene TRBD2, 5 bases. The germline CDR1 and CDR2 sequences are SGDLS and YYNGEE. V lost 0 bases, J lost 7 bases, and 23 bases lay in between. CDR3 length: 17 residues. In DNA form, the CDR3 reads TGTGCCAGCAGCGTAGACCTCCCGGAAGCGGTTGTAGGGGAGCAGTACTTC. Translating it yields CASSVDLPEAVVGEQYF.

This chain joins TRBV5-4 and TRBJ1-6; TRBD1 might be the D (6 bases). The CDR3 has 19 amino acids. The germline CDR1 and CDR2 sequences are SGHNT and YYREEE (reference sequence). The V end was cut by 3 bases, the J end by 7 bases, with 26 bases between. Here the CDR3 reads CASSSLTRDMRVWNSPLHF. The DNA of the CDR3 is TGTGCCAGCAGCTCTCTTACCCGGGACATGAGGGTCTGGAATTCACCCCTCCACTTT.

This clone was seen a single time. The chain is built from TRBV5-4 and TRBJ2-1; 8 bases map to TRBD2. V gave up 6 bases and J gave up 6 bases; unmatched junction bases: 5. Per germline, CDR1 SGHNT and CDR2 YYREEE (reference sequence). The CDR3 is 13 amino acids. CDR3 sequence (DNA): TGTGCCAGCATACGGCGGGAGGCCAATGAGCAGTTCTTC. It translates to CASIRREANEQFF.

The chain recombines TRBV19 with TRBJ2-7, with TRBD2 matching over 9 bases. There are 16 residues in the CDR3. Trimming cost V 3 bases and J 3 bases; bases outside gene matches: 9. The germline gives CDR1 LNHDA, CDR2 SQIVND (reference sequence). The CDR3 here is CASSIPGTSSGYEQYF. The CDR3 DNA reads TGTGCCAGTAGTATTCCCGGGACTAGCAGTGGCTACGAGCAGTACTTC.

The J gene is TRBJ2-7, the V gene TRBV7-9, with TRBD2 identical over 9 bases. Germline V gene sequence: CDR1 SEHNR, CDR2 FQNEAQ (reference sequence). J gave up 2 bases and V 1 base, and 3 bases lay outside the gene matches. The CDR3 runs to 15 residues. The CDR3 nucleotides read TGTGCCAGCAGCTTAGAAGCGGGAGGCACCTACGAGCAGTACTTC. Translating it yields CASSLEAGGTYEQYF. The full variable domain, its missing parts supplied by reference TRBV7-9 and TRBJ2-7, is DTGVSQNPRHKITKRGQNVTFRCDPISEHNRLYWYRQTLGQGPEFLTYFQNEAQLEKSRLLSDRFSAERPKGSFSTLEIQRTEQGDSAMYLCASSLEAGGTYEQYFGPGTRLTVT.

The chain employs TRBV28 and TRBJ1-1; D is possibly TRBD1 (6 bases). V lost 6 bases to trimming and J lost 3 bases, with 14 bases between them. CDR3 length: 14 residues. Germline CDR1 is MDHEN and CDR2 is SYDVKM. CDR3 in amino acids: CASRFKAGDTEAFF. CDR3 sequence (DNA): TGTGCCAGCAGATTCAAAGCAGGGGACACTGAAGCTTTCTTT.

The chain links TRBV6-6 to TRBJ2-7; D unresolved. Trimming cost V 0 bases and J 5 bases, with 11 bases left between them. The germline gives CDR1 MNHNY, CDR2 SVGAGI (reference sequence). This CDR3 spans 14 amino acids. Written as DNA, the CDR3 is TGTGCCAGCAGTTACTCGAGAGGAGAGCACGAGCAGTACTTC. This codes for CASSYSRGEHEQYF.

The rearrangement uses TRBV5-1 and TRBJ2-7; maybe TRBD2 (7 bases). Between the trimmed V and J ends, which lost 5 bases and 1 base, there was a span of 19 bases. CDR3 length: 16 residues. Germline CDR1 and CDR2: SGHRS and YFSETQ. CDR3: CASREGGGPLSYEQYF. The CDR3, as DNA: TGCGCCAGCAGGGAAGGGGGGGGCCCTCTTTCCTACGAGCAGTACTTC.